The clone carrying this T cell receptor (beta chain) was recorded only once. Its target is not known. CDR3 length equals 13 residues. The V gene's germline CDR1 is SGHVS and CDR2 FNYEAQ. Trimming cost V 5 bases and J 6 bases, with 14 bases left between them. The data stem from a study of PD-L1 blockade in urothelial cancer. Study summary: There were a median of around 140,000 T cells in blood samples.

General observations from the study: Lower than median blood TCR clonality before treatment predicted better survival.

The table came from immunoSEQ multiplex PCR; TCRdb's copy has only in-frame clones and leaves some out. The top ten hold about 0.92% of the sample, which has some 100,000 clones, 90% to 95% seen once. The chain is built from TRBV7-6 and TRBJ2-7; TRBD1 is a possible D gene (6 bases). The sample in question was PBMCs, obtained around atezolizumab (anti-PD-L1) treatment. The receptor was derived from an elderly woman with urothelial cancer. The CDR3 protein is CASSDRGRGEQYF. As DNA, the CDR3 is TGTGCCAGCAGCGATAGGGGCAGGGGCGAGCAGTACTTC.